The 15 T cell receptor beta chains below come from one sample, sequenced in a study of OX40 agonist ivuxolimab in advanced cancers. Clones were sequenced by immunoSEQ multiplex PCR, and TCRdb holds only the in-frame ones, with some missing. In the table there are fewer than 90,000 clones, roughly 93% of which are singletons. Sequenced material: CD4+ or CD8+ T cells sorted from blood, taken in a trial of the OX40 agonist ivuxolimab. The receptors derive from an adult with an advanced solid tumor such as melanoma, head and neck, liver or kidney cancer.

The chain employs TRBV29-1 and TRBJ2-1, with no clear D. With 3 bases removed from V and 6 bases from J, the gap between germline ends came to 15 bases. CDR1 and CDR2 from the germline V gene are SQVTM and ANQGSEA. This CDR3 region has 14 residues. The CDR3 DNA reads as TGCAGCGTTGAGGGAAACGGACGCCCCAATGAGCAGTTCTTC. Its protein product is CSVEGNGRPNEQFF.

The genes are TRBV5-1 and TRBJ2-7, with D hard to call. V shed 0 bases and J shed 2 bases, with 9 bases lying between them. This CDR3 is 14 amino acids long. CDR1 SGHRS and CDR2 YFSETQ come from the germline V gene. The CDR3 protein is CASSLVDWPYEQYF. The CDR3, as DNA: TGCGCCAGCAGCTTGGTCGACTGGCCCTACGAGCAGTACTTC.

The CDR3 DNA reads TGCGCCAGCAGCCGTCACACCGGGGAGCTGTTTTTT. Translating gives CASSRHTGELFF. The gene calls are TRBV10-2 and TRBJ2-2, with unresolved D. Germline V gene lookup returns CDR1 WSHSY and CDR2 SAAADI. This CDR3 comprises 12 residues. Trimming took 6 bases from V and 3 from J, leaving 5 bases between them.

This chain joins TRBV5-4 and TRBJ2-5, with unresolved D. V was cut by 4 bases and J by 1 base, with 8 bases left in between. Germline CDR1 SGHNT, CDR2 YYREEE (reference sequence). This CDR3 has 13 amino acids. CDR3 in amino acids: CASSKVTQETQYF. CDR3 coding DNA: TGTGCCAGCAGCAAGGTGACCCAAGAGACCCAGTACTTC.

This clone occurred once. The rearrangement uses TRBV13 and TRBJ1-1, with a weak D call TRBD1 (5 bases). Trimming shortened V by 1 base and J by 5 bases, and 14 bases separated the two germline ends. CDR1 is PRHDT and CDR2 is FYEKMQ in the germline V gene (reference sequence). This CDR3 is 15 amino acids long. CDR3 region: CASSLEDSRGTEAFF. The CDR3, as DNA: TGTGCCAGCAGCTTAGAAGACAGTCGCGGGACTGAAGCTTTCTTT.

The CDR3 DNA reads as TGTGCCAGCAGTTTATGGGTCCCTAACAATTCACCCCTCCACTTT. Its protein is CASSLWVPNNSPLHF. The chain employs TRBV27 and TRBJ1-6, with no clear D. Germline CDR1 MNHEY, CDR2 SMNVEV (reference sequence). This CDR3 comprises 15 residues. The V and J ends lost 1 base and 7 bases respectively, with 11 bases between them.

The chain carries TRBV5-1 and TRBJ1-1; no clear D gene. Trimming left V 1 base short and J 1 base short, with 14 bases between. Germline lookup yields CDR1 SGHRS and CDR2 YFSETQ. This CDR3 is built from 16 residues. In nucleotides, the CDR3 is TGCGCCAGCAGCTTGAAGCAAGCAGCCCCGAACACTGAAGCTTTCTTT. Amino acid sequence: CASSLKQAAPNTEAFF.

The chain links TRBV2 to TRBJ2-7; 10 bases match TRBD1. Germline CDR1 reads SNHLY; CDR2 reads FYNNEI. The ends lost 9 bases at V and 4 bases at J; junction bases unmatched: 12. The CDR3 has 15 residues. DNA for the CDR3: TGTGCCAGTTCGACCGGGACAGGGGACGGGTACGAGCAGTACTTC. Translating gives CASSTGTGDGYEQYF.

The gene calls are TRBV9 and TRBJ1-2; the match to TRBD1 covers 7 bases. J was trimmed by 4 bases and V by 3 bases; bases with no gene match: 12. The CDR3 consists of 16 residues. CDR1 SGDLS and CDR2 YYNGEE come from the germline V gene. CDR3 sequence reads: CASSGDPKQGIYGYTF. In DNA form, the CDR3 reads TGTGCCAGCAGCGGGGACCCAAAACAGGGGATCTATGGCTACACCTTC.

The chain employs TRBV27 and TRBJ1-6; no reliable D call. CDR1 is MNHEY, CDR2 SMNVEV, per germline (reference sequence). V was trimmed by 2 bases and J by 6 bases, leaving 8 bases between them. This CDR3 has 14 amino acids. The CDR3 region is CASSLGGLNSPLHF. The CDR3 DNA sequence: TGTGCCAGCAGTTTAGGCGGACTTAATTCACCCCTCCACTTT.

This chain links TRBV9 with TRBJ2-5; 9 bases map to TRBD1. The CDR3 runs 17 residues. Germline CDR1 is SGDLS and CDR2 is YYNGEE. V lost 4 bases, J lost 4 bases, and 14 bases stayed unmatched. CDR3 nucleotides: TGTGCCAGCAGCTCCGACTCCGGGACAGGGAAGGGAGAGACCCAGTACTTC. Its protein is CASSSDSGTGKGETQYF.

The chain employs TRBV5-1 and TRBJ1-4; D remains unclear. The V end was cut by 1 base, the J end by 3 bases, with 13 bases between. This CDR3 contains 16 residues. Germline V gives CDR1 SGHRS, CDR2 YFSETQ. CDR3 amino acids: CASSLSLGNANEKLFF. In DNA form, the CDR3 reads TGCGCCAGCAGCTTGTCCCTTGGCAATGCTAATGAAAAACTGTTTTTT.

The V call is TRBV7-8, the J call TRBJ2-5, with 7 bases matching TRBD2. V was pared by 8 bases and J by 3 bases, with 3 bases of the junction left unmatched. The CDR3 length is 12 residues. Germline V gives CDR1 SGHVS, CDR2 FQNEAQ. CDR3 nucleotides: TGTGCCAGCCGCAGCGGGAAAGAGACCCAGTACTTC. It translates to CASRSGKETQYF.

The V and J genes are TRBV4-1 and TRBJ1-2, with 11 positions matching TRBD1. V trimming: 4 bases; J trimming: 5 bases; junction bases outside the gene matches: 6. There are 15 residues in the CDR3. CDR1 MGHRA and CDR2 YSYEKL come from the germline V gene. Written as DNA, the CDR3 is TGCGCCAGCAGCCCCGGGACAGGGGGTAATTATGGCTACACCTTC. It encodes CASSPGTGGNYGYTF.

This chain links TRBV6-1 with TRBJ1-2; 8 nucleotides match TRBD1. The germline CDR1 and CDR2 sequences are MNHNS and SASEGT. With V trimmed by 3 bases and J by 5 bases, 8 bases remained unmatched. There are 15 residues in the CDR3. In nucleotides, the CDR3 is TGTGCCAGCAGTGACCTCCCGACAGGGGTATATGGCTACACCTTC. Protein: CASSDLPTGVYGYTF.